These 9 T cell receptor beta chains originate from one sample sequenced in a study of blood T cell repertoires in COVID-19. Using immunoSEQ multiplex PCR, the repertoire was profiled, and TCRdb retains in-frame clones only, with some absent. This sample has 40,000 to 55,000 clones; more than 65% occur once, and the top ten carry under 9%. Sequences were obtained from peripheral blood. Source of these receptors: a human donor in a cohort sampled during active COVID-19.

CDR3 sequence: CASSSFLGGGELFF. The CDR3 coding sequence is TGTGCCAGCAGTTCCTTCTTGGGGGGCGGGGAGCTGTTTTTT. The chain combines TRBV6-2 or TRBV6-3 with TRBJ2-2; a possible D gene is TRBD2 (6 bases). Germline V gene data show CDR1 as MNHEY and CDR2 as SVGEGT. The ends were cut back, 4 bases at V and 7 bases at J, with 13 bases in the middle. This CDR3 has 14 residues.

The genes are TRBV6-2 or TRBV6-3 and TRBJ1-2, with D unresolved. The CDR3 length is 13 residues. Germline V lookup: CDR1 MNHEY, CDR2 SVGEGT. Trimming cost V 2 bases and J 2 bases, with 6 bases left between them. The CDR3 loop reads CASSYPANYGYTF. As DNA, the CDR3 is TGTGCCAGCAGTTACCCCGCGAACTATGGCTACACCTTC.

A few counts support this clone. The chain links TRBV13 to TRBJ2-5; maybe TRBD1 (7 bases). The V end was cut by 4 bases, the J end by 1 base, with 10 bases between. The CDR3 totals 14 residues. The germline CDR1 and CDR2 sequences are PRHDT and FYEKMQ (reference sequence). The DNA of the CDR3 is TGTGCCAGCAGCTCGGGGGACAGCCAAGAGACCCAGTACTTC. Translated: CASSSGDSQETQYF.

The table lists this clone with a count of one. The chain couples TRBV28 to TRBJ2-5; TRBD2 matches 10 bases. V shed 7 bases, J shed 3 bases, and the junction held 2 bases outside the gene matches. CDR3 length equals 13 residues. In germline, CDR1 is MDHEN, CDR2 SYDVKM. DNA of the CDR3: TGTGCCAGCAATCTAGCGGGGGAAGAGACCCAGTACTTC. Amino acid sequence: CASNLAGEETQYF.

This CDR3 is CASSPGQLNTEAFF. Here the CDR3 DNA reads TGTGCCAGCTCACCAGGGCAGTTGAACACTGAAGCTTTCTTT. V is TRBV18 and J is TRBJ1-1, with D unclear. The germline gives CDR1 KGHSH, CDR2 LQKENI. Deletions cut 2 bases from V and 0 bases from J, with 7 bases between. This CDR3 is built from 14 residues.

This chain connects TRBV28 to TRBJ1-5, with 7 bases lining up with TRBD1. Germline V gene lookup returns CDR1 MDHEN and CDR2 SYDVKM. The CDR3 contains 16 residues. The trim removed 2 bases at V and 2 bases at J, leaving 6 bases unmatched. The CDR3 bases are TGTGCCAGCAGTTTAATACAGGGGCCCGGCAATCAGCCCCAGCATTTT. It yields the protein CASSLIQGPGNQPQHF.

This clone was seen just once. The rearrangement joins TRBV7-9 to TRBJ2-3; 11 bases agree with TRBD2. The CDR3 loop spans 16 amino acids. Germline CDR1 is SEHNR and CDR2 is FQNEAQ (reference sequence). After removal of 5 bases from V and 4 bases from J, the junction contained 8 bases not matched to a gene. CDR3 loop: CASSRVAGGAPDTQYF. Written as DNA, the CDR3 is TGTGCCAGCAGCCGCGTAGCGGGAGGGGCCCCAGATACGCAGTATTTT.

The chain is built from TRBV5-1 and TRBJ2-3; no firm D call. The V end was cut by 6 bases, the J end by 1 base, with 9 bases between. The CDR3 runs 13 residues. Germline V gene data show CDR1 as SGHRS and CDR2 as YFSETQ. The chain's CDR3 is CASMAQGTDTQYF. The CDR3, as DNA: TGCGCCAGCATGGCCCAAGGCACAGATACGCAGTATTTT.

In its sample, this clone was seen a few times. The rearrangement joins TRBV12-5 to TRBJ1-1; D gene unclear. CDR1 and CDR2 from the germline V gene are LGHNT and FRNRAP. The CDR3 consists of 13 residues. Trimming pared 0 bases from V and 5 bases from J, leaving 7 bases between. CDR3 sequence: CASGLVGRTEAFF. CDR3 DNA: TGTGCTAGTGGTTTGGTAGGGAGGACTGAAGCTTTCTTT.